These 22 T cell receptor beta chains were sequenced from one sample in a study of cytomegalovirus exposure and HLA in healthy donors. The study ran its PCR with 60 Vbeta and 13 Jbeta primers. Sequencing was performed with immunoSEQ multiplex PCR; in TCRdb, only in-frame clones are kept and a portion is missing. The sample lists 95,000 to 130,000 clones, under 90% occurring once. Sequenced input: PBMCs. Receptor source: a young woman in good health and CMV-seronegative.

This chain links TRBV5-1 with TRBJ2-7; D is ambiguous. Trimming removed 0 bases at V and 2 bases at J, with 12 bases between. Germline V gene sequence: CDR1 SGHRS, CDR2 YFSETQ. This CDR3 contains 15 residues. Here the CDR3 reads CASSLASALPYEQYF. Written as DNA, the CDR3 is TGCGCCAGCAGCTTGGCCAGCGCCCTCCCCTACGAGCAGTACTTC.

This chain connects TRBV9 to TRBJ1-5; D is possibly TRBD1 (5 bases). CDR1 and CDR2 from the germline V gene are SGDLS and YYNGEE. V was pared by 4 bases and J by 5 bases, with 16 bases between. This CDR3 is built from 15 residues. The CDR3 loop is CASSPAGEWYQPQHF. DNA of the CDR3: TGTGCCAGCAGCCCAGCGGGGGAATGGTATCAGCCCCAGCATTTT. Using reference TRBV9 and TRBJ1-5 for the parts outside the CDR3, the full variable domain is DSGVTQTPKHLITATGQRVTLRCSPRSGDLSVYWYQQSLDQGLQFLIQYYNGEERAKGNILERFSAQQFPDLHSELNLSSLELGDSALYFCASSPAGEWYQPQHFGDGTRLSIL.

This chain links TRBV7-8 with TRBJ2-4; D is uncertain. This CDR3 contains 14 residues. Trimming pared 1 base from V and 0 bases from J, leaving 4 bases between. Germline V CDR1 and CDR2: SGHVS, FQNEAQ. As DNA, the CDR3 is TGTGCCAGCAGCTTAGATCTAGCCAAAAACATTCAGTACTTC. Its translation is CASSLDLAKNIQYF.

V and J are TRBV10-3 and TRBJ2-1; 14 bases agree with TRBD2. Losses at the gene ends were 7 bases for V and 1 base for J; bases not matched to a gene: 6. This CDR3 has 17 amino acids. Germline-derived CDR1 and CDR2 are ENHRY and SYGVKD. The CDR3 reads CAIMPGTSGGSYNEQFF. The CDR3 DNA sequence: TGTGCCATCATGCCCGGGACTAGCGGGGGTTCCTACAATGAGCAGTTCTTC.

The chain links TRBV6-5 to TRBJ2-1, with 10 nucleotides matching TRBD2. CDR1 and CDR2 from the germline V gene are MNHEY and SVGAGI. This CDR3 region has 15 residues. Trimming cost V 5 bases and J 5 bases; bases outside gene matches: 6. As DNA, the CDR3 is TGTGCCAGCAGTCCCCTAGCGGGAGCCCACAATGAGCAGTTCTTC. Its protein product is CASSPLAGAHNEQFF.

The chain has TRBV9 and TRBJ2-5, with D possibly matching TRBD2 (5 bases). The CDR3 has 12 amino acids. Trimming left V 3 bases short and J 3 bases short, with 6 bases between. Germline CDR1 and CDR2: SGDLS and YYNGEE. The CDR3: CASSAREETQYF. CDR3 coding DNA: TGTGCCAGCAGCGCGAGGGAAGAGACCCAGTACTTC.

The chain combines TRBV5-1 with TRBJ2-7; 7 positions agree with TRBD1. This CDR3 has 13 amino acids. CDR1 and CDR2 (germline): SGHRS, YFSETQ. V lost 0 bases to trimming and J lost 5 bases; unmatched junction nucleotides: 2. The CDR3 spells CASSLAGQDEQYF. The CDR3, as DNA: TGCGCCAGCAGCTTGGCCGGACAGGACGAGCAGTACTTC.

This rearrangement joins TRBV6-1 to TRBJ2-7; 12 bases fit TRBD1. CDR1 MNHNS and CDR2 SASEGT come from the germline V gene. The CDR3 is 15 amino acids. Losses at the gene ends were 8 bases for V and 7 bases for J; bases not matched to a gene: 12. DNA of the CDR3: TGTGCCAGCTCCTCACCGGGACAGGGGGCGCGTGAGCAGTACTTC. This sequence encodes CASSSPGQGAREQYF.

The chain couples TRBV14 to TRBJ2-2; 9 bases map to TRBD1. Germline trimming cut 6 bases from V and 6 bases from J; bases unmatched to any gene: 2. From germline, CDR1 is SGHDN and CDR2 FVKESK. The CDR3 totals 13 residues. The CDR3 spells CASRDRGSGELFF. CDR3 DNA: TGTGCCAGCAGGGACAGGGGATCCGGGGAGCTGTTTTTT. Full variable domain (missing parts from reference TRBV14 and TRBJ2-2): EAGVTQFPSHSVIEKGQTVTLRCDPISGHDNLYWYRRVMGKEIKFLLHFVKESKQDESGMPNNRFLAERTGGTYSTLKVQPAELEDSGVYFCASRDRGSGELFFGEGSRLTVL.

This chain connects TRBV6-4 to TRBJ2-3; D may be TRBD2 (6 bases). Germline CDR1 and CDR2: MRHNA and SNTAGT. V shed 6 bases and J shed 0 bases, with 13 bases lying between them. CDR3 length: 15 residues. CDR3 DNA: TGTGCCAGCAGCCCATCCGGGACTAGCACAGATACGCAGTATTTT. This sequence encodes CASSPSGTSTDTQYF.

The chain has TRBV27 and TRBJ2-5, with D tentatively TRBD1 (6 bases). The assigned J gene may be wrong: the sequence end matches TRBJ2-7 better. CDR1 MNHEY and CDR2 SMNVEV come from the germline V gene (reference sequence). The CDR3 runs 13 residues. The DNA for the CDR3 is TGTGCCATCAGGGCGGCACAGGGTCGCGAGCAGTACTTC. This gives the protein CAIRAAQGREQYF.

This clone was detected a few times. V and J are TRBV7-9 and TRBJ1-1; D is unclear. Between the trimmed V and J ends, which lost 6 bases and 2 bases, there was a span of 10 bases. The CDR3 loop spans 13 amino acids. Germline CDR1 and CDR2: SEHNR and FQNEAQ (reference sequence). CDR3 protein: CASRPTLNTEAFF. CDR3 nucleotide sequence: TGTGCCAGCAGACCTACACTAAACACTGAAGCTTTCTTT.

The rearrangement uses TRBV7-9 and TRBJ2-2; D is possibly TRBD2 (5 bases). Trimming removed 5 bases at V and 2 bases at J, with 15 bases between. The CDR3 contains 16 residues. Per germline, CDR1 SEHNR and CDR2 FQNEAQ (reference sequence). The CDR3, as DNA: TGTGCCAGCAGCGGTCTTGAGCGGTCAAACACCGGGGAGCTGTTTTTT. Encoded protein: CASSGLERSNTGELFF.

The chain links TRBV7-2 to TRBJ2-5; TRBD1 matches at 11 bases. The V gene end was trimmed by 7 bases and the J gene end by 2 bases; junction bases not matched to a gene: 6. Germline-derived CDR1 and CDR2 are SGHTA and FQGNSA. This CDR3 is 15 amino acids long. The CDR3 protein is CASTTGQGGQETQYF. DNA for the CDR3: TGTGCCAGCACCACGGGACAGGGGGGTCAAGAGACCCAGTACTTC.

The V and J genes are TRBV19 and TRBJ2-2; D remains unclear. V was trimmed by 5 bases and J by 5 bases, leaving 15 bases between them. CDR1 and CDR2 (germline): LNHDA, SQIVND (reference sequence). CDR3 length: 15 amino acids. The CDR3 coding sequence is TGTGCCAGTAGTCTTGTGGCCTCCGGGACCGGGGAGCTGTTTTTT. Protein product: CASSLVASGTGELFF.

The J gene is TRBJ2-7, the V gene TRBV27; 9 bases are a match to TRBD2. Germline V gives CDR1 MNHEY, CDR2 SMNVEV (reference sequence). The CDR3 sequence is 14 residues long. Unmatched junction bases numbered 3, after V lost 2 bases and J lost 4 bases. The CDR3 here is CASSLAGGLYEQYF. CDR3 DNA: TGTGCCAGCAGTTTAGCGGGAGGGCTATACGAGCAGTACTTC.

This chain connects TRBV4-1 to TRBJ2-3; 12 bases agree with TRBD2. CDR3 length: 16 residues. V gave up 4 bases and J gave up 4 bases; unmatched junction bases: 6. CDR1 is MGHRA and CDR2 is YSYEKL in the germline V gene. DNA for the CDR3: TGCGCCAGCAGCCTCCGGACTAGCGGGAACCCAGATACGCAGTATTTT. This codes for CASSLRTSGNPDTQYF.

This chain links TRBV4-3 with TRBJ2-5; 12 positions agree with TRBD2. V lost 1 base to trimming and J lost 7 bases; unmatched junction nucleotides: 7. The CDR3 is made up of 16 amino acids. Per germline, CDR1 LGHNA and CDR2 YSLEER. DNA of the CDR3: TGCGCCAGCAGCCAAGGACTAGCGGGAGCAGGGGTGACCCAGTACTTC. Its protein product is CASSQGLAGAGVTQYF.

This chain uses TRBV18 with TRBJ1-2; 7 bases are shared with TRBD1. CDR1 is KGHSH and CDR2 is LQKENI in the germline V gene. CDR3 length equals 13 residues. After removal of 6 bases from V and 4 bases from J, the junction contained 5 bases not matched to a gene. As DNA, the CDR3 is TGTGCCAGCTCCCCGGACAGGACCTATGGCTACACCTTC. As protein: CASSPDRTYGYTF.

This clone appeared a single time. V is TRBV6-1 and J is TRBJ1-2, with 8 bases that match TRBD1. The J segment lost 4 bases and the V segment lost 7 bases, leaving 11 bases of the junction unmatched. This CDR3 is built from 15 residues. Germline CDR1 MNHNS, CDR2 SASEGT. The CDR3 sequence is CASTEMIQGVYGYTF. CDR3 DNA sequence: TGTGCCAGCACTGAGATGATACAGGGGGTCTATGGCTACACCTTC.

The rearrangement joins TRBV28 to TRBJ2-7; 8 bases are a match to TRBD2. V gave up 1 base and J gave up 2 bases; unmatched junction bases: 4. The CDR3 totals 15 residues. Germline values: CDR1 MDHEN, CDR2 SYDVKM. CDR3 in DNA: TGTGCCAGCAGTTTATATCCGGGAGGGCCCTACGAGCAGTACTTC. Protein product: CASSLYPGGPYEQYF.

This clone was found a few times. In nucleotides, the CDR3 is TGTGCCAGCAGCCCGGACAGGGCGACTAGCCGACCCAATGAGCAGTTCTTC. Translating it yields CASSPDRATSRPNEQFF. This chain uses TRBV5-6 with TRBJ2-1; a possible D gene is TRBD1 (8 bases). CDR1 is SGHDT and CDR2 is YYEEEE in the germline V gene. The CDR3 consists of 17 residues. Trimming left V 4 bases short and J 6 bases short, with 23 bases between.